The 2 T cell receptor beta chains reported below all come from one sample, sequenced in a study of identical twins. A single record per CDR3 protein comes from TCRdb applying MiXCR to the 5' RACE reads. The sample contains just under 650,000 distinct CDR3 sequences, around 7.4% of which appear only once. The sample was also linked to a second study, of yellow fever vaccine responses in identical twins.

The sample taken for sequencing was PBMCs. These receptors were taken from a woman aged 18 to 35 in good health.

The rearrangement joins TRBV18 to TRBJ2-2; D not certain. V was pared by 3 bases and J by 2 bases, with 10 bases between. Germline-derived CDR1 and CDR2 are KGHSH and LQKENI. CDR3 length equals 15 residues. This chain's CDR3 is CASSPDRKNTGELFF. The CDR3 DNA follows: TGTGCCAGCTCACCGGACCGAAAAAACACCGGGGAGCTGTTTTTT.

This clonotype was observed a few times. CDR3 sequence (DNA): TGTGCCAGCAGCCACCGGGACAGGAACACTGAAGCTTTCTTT. It is translated as CASSHRDRNTEAFF. The rearrangement joins TRBV7-9 to TRBJ1-1; TRBD1 matches at 7 bases. V was clipped by 5 bases and J by 1 base; unmatched bases: 4. The V gene's germline CDR1 is SEHNR and CDR2 FQNEAQ (reference sequence). The CDR3 is 14 amino acids.